Listed below are T cell receptor beta chains from one sample, sequenced in a study of cytomegalovirus exposure and HLA in healthy donors. Here immunoSEQ multiplex PCR was the method, and the copy in TCRdb shows in-frame clones only, minus some. The table has 100,000 to 150,000 clones, approximately 60% seen once; the top ten hold less than 2.5%. Sequences were obtained from PBMCs. The receptors were gathered from a woman between 35 and 50 years old in good health and CMV-seronegative. The CDR3 runs from the conserved cysteine through the conserved F or W.

J gene: TRBJ2-2; V gene: TRBV5-1; CDR3 protein: CASSPGLNTGELFF
J gene: TRBJ1-1; V gene: TRBV7-2; CDR3 protein: CASSLVGEGVTEAFF
J gene: TRBJ2-1; V gene: TRBV30; CDR3 protein: CAWSAAGALWNEQFF
J gene: TRBJ1-1; V gene: TRBV7-8; CDR3 protein: CASSPGQANTEAFF
J gene: TRBJ2-5; V gene: TRBV5-4; CDR3 protein: CASSWGQGDETQYF
J gene: TRBJ2-5; V gene: TRBV7-9; CDR3 protein: CASSFFAETQYF
J gene: TRBJ2-2; V gene: TRBV27; CDR3 protein: CASNPGTSNTGELFF
J gene: TRBJ2-3; V gene: TRBV2; CDR3 protein: CASSRDVRTDTQYF
J gene: TRBJ2-1; V gene: TRBV7-8; CDR3 protein: CASRPRGGTEQFF
J gene: TRBJ2-7; V gene: TRBV4-1; CDR3 protein: CASSQDQGSFYEQYF
J gene: TRBJ1-6; V gene: TRBV7-2; CDR3 protein: CASSLVGGLDSPLHF
J gene: TRBJ1-1; V gene: TRBV6-5; CDR3 protein: CASREGAAGAFF
J gene: TRBJ1-1; V gene: TRBV27; CDR3 protein: CASSLFTGLTEAFF
J gene: TRBJ2-5; V gene: TRBV7-3; CDR3 protein: CASSPGEGIQETQYF
J gene: TRBJ2-3; V gene: TRBV5-1; CDR3 protein: CASSLATTGLTDTQYF
J gene: TRBJ2-5; V gene: TRBV7-2; CDR3 protein: CASSFSTGGQETQYF
J gene: TRBJ2-7; V gene: TRBV2; CDR3 protein: CASRKRGEGEQYF
J gene: TRBJ2-2; V gene: TRBV7-3; CDR3 protein: CASSLYGQITGELFF
J gene: TRBJ2-2; V gene: TRBV19; CDR3 protein: CASTNGNTGELFF
J gene: TRBJ2-2; V gene: TRBV10-1; CDR3 protein: CASSEITGELFF
J gene: TRBJ2-2; V gene: TRBV4-2; CDR3 protein: CASSQESTRTSGELFF
J gene: TRBJ1-2; V gene: TRBV13; CDR3 protein: CASSLTPTGVGYGYTF
J gene: TRBJ1-6; V gene: TRBV6-6; CDR3 protein: CASSNEDRKDSPLHF
J gene: TRBJ2-2; V gene: TRBV2; CDR3 protein: CASSGNRMNTGELFF
J gene: TRBJ2-1; V gene: TRBV27; CDR3 protein: CASTDSGRKEQFF
J gene: TRBJ1-1; V gene: TRBV7-3; CDR3 protein: CASSPSGQEAFF
J gene: TRBJ1-5; V gene: TRBV10-3; CDR3 protein: CAIRATGFHQPQHF
J gene: TRBJ1-3; V gene: TRBV2; CDR3 protein: CASSTGGSGLGIGNTIYF
J gene: TRBJ1-1; V gene: TRBV5-4; CDR3 protein: CASSPGGQRVDTEAFF
J gene: TRBJ1-5; V gene: TRBV18; CDR3 protein: CASSEGGFQPQHF
J gene: TRBJ1-5; V gene: TRBV30; CDR3 protein: CAWSTGTVYSNQPQHF
J gene: TRBJ1-4; V gene: TRBV4-3; CDR3 protein: CASSLSETGQNEKLFF
J gene: TRBJ1-2; V gene: TRBV7-2; CDR3 protein: CASSLVAADIYGYTF
J gene: TRBJ2-5; V gene: TRBV5-1; CDR3 protein: CASSNRGQGETQYF
J gene: TRBJ2-5; V gene: TRBV28; CDR3 protein: CASSPGETQYF
J gene: TRBJ2-3; V gene: TRBV6-1; CDR3 protein: CASRQEATDTQYF
J gene: TRBJ2-6; V gene: TRBV4-3; CDR3 protein: CASSQGLRPSGANVLTF
J gene: TRBJ2-6; V gene: TRBV7-9; CDR3 protein: CASLTSGANVLTF
J gene: TRBJ1-3; V gene: TRBV6-6; CDR3 protein: CASSRGSGNTIYF
J gene: TRBJ2-2; V gene: TRBV6-5; CDR3 protein: CASSYSGGTGELFF
J gene: TRBJ1-1; V gene: TRBV19; CDR3 protein: CASSMDIWNTEAFF
J gene: TRBJ2-4; V gene: TRBV7-2; CDR3 protein: CASSFNGKNIQYF
J gene: TRBJ2-2; V gene: TRBV9; CDR3 protein: CASSGLSNTGELFF
J gene: TRBJ2-2; V gene: TRBV7-2; CDR3 protein: CASSLKQGDSGTGELFF
J gene: TRBJ2-7; V gene: TRBV6-1; CDR3 protein: CASTPPGQGYEQYF
J gene: TRBJ2-3; V gene: TRBV12-5; CDR3 protein: CASGHQRGGTDTQYF
J gene: TRBJ1-1; V gene: TRBV7-9; CDR3 protein: CASSWTQNTEAFF
J gene: TRBJ1-1; V gene: TRBV9; CDR3 protein: CASSATSRGEAFF
J gene: TRBJ1-6; V gene: TRBV18; CDR3 protein: CASSPPVQGKYSPLHF
J gene: TRBJ2-2; V gene: TRBV7-9; CDR3 protein: CAGEQPGELFF
J gene: TRBJ2-3; V gene: TRBV10-1; CDR3 protein: CASSQLRGPTDTQYF